A selection of T cell receptor beta chains follows, all from one sample in a study of T cell responses to AZD1222 COVID-19 vaccine. Clones were sequenced by immunoSEQ multiplex PCR, and TCRdb holds only the in-frame ones, with some missing. The sample holds around 200,000 clones, 88% seen once. The sample consisted of peripheral blood, taken on day 0 of AZD1222 vaccination. The receptor source for this set is an adult in good health. Both conserved end residues are part of each CDR3. The D gene is left open where the match is weak. Size tells how often a clone was seen (once, few, many) or the class of an expanded clone, and some rows leave it out.

>NA|TRBJ1-1|TRBD1|TRBV2
TGTGCCAGCCAAACCGGGACAGGGGGCATTGAAGCTTTCTTT
CASQTGTGGIEAFF
>NA|TRBJ1-1|TRBD1|TRBV4-1
TGCGCCAGCAGCACTACAGGGGCGAACACTGAAGCTTTCTTT
CASSTTGANTEAFF
>once|TRBJ2-7|NA|TRBV11-1
TGTGCCAGCAGCTTAGGGGCGACCTACGAGCAGTACTTC
CASSLGATYEQYF
>NA|TRBJ1-5|NA|TRBV9
TGTGCCAGCAGCGTAGGAGGGGAGGGGCAGCCCCAGCATTTT
CASSVGGEGQPQHF
>NA|TRBJ1-4|NA|TRBV19
TGTGCCAGTAGTATACCTAGTGGAGGCACTAATGAAAAACTGTTTTTT
CASSIPSGGTNEKLFF
>once|TRBJ2-2|NA|TRBV6-5
TGTGCCAGCAGGCGACAGCGATCCACCGGGGAGCTGTTTTTT
CASRRQRSTGELFF
>NA|TRBJ1-5|NA|TRBV27
TGTGCCAGCGGGATTAATTTACAGCCCCAGCATTTT
CASGINLQPQHF
>NA|TRBJ1-2|NA|TRBV9
TGTGCCAGCAGCGACAAAGAGGGGCTCTATGGCTACACCTTC
CASSDKEGLYGYTF
>few|TRBJ2-7|NA|TRBV5-4
TGTGCCAGCAGTCAGGCCGGGGGTAGGAACGAGCAGTACTTC
CASSQAGGRNEQYF
>NA|TRBJ1-6|NA|TRBV3-1/TRBV3-2
TGTGCCAGCAGTACCTATAATTCACCCCTCCACTTT
CASSTYNSPLHF
>NA|TRBJ2-1|NA|TRBV11-3
TGTGCCAGCAGCTTAACAGGGTCTACCTACAATGAGCAGTTCTTC
CASSLTGSTYNEQFF
>NA|TRBJ1-2|NA|TRBV25-1
TGTGCCAGCAGTGAAGCGACCCAGATAGGCTACACCTTC
CASSEATQIGYTF
>NA|TRBJ1-2|NA|TRBV24-1
TGTGCCACCAGTGATAGCTATGGCTACACCTTC
CATSDSYGYTF
>NA|TRBJ1-2|NA|TRBV27
TGTGCCAGCAGTGCCGGGAATGGCTACACCTTC
CASSAGNGYTF
>NA|TRBJ2-5|NA|TRBV7-3
TGTGCCAGCAGCTTAAGGGGCCGGGAGACCCAGTACTTC
CASSLRGRETQYF
>NA|TRBJ2-7|NA|TRBV30
TGTGCCTGGAATGTAGGTGCGGTCTACGAGCAGTACTTC
CAWNVGAVYEQYF
>NA|TRBJ1-3|NA|TRBV5-1
TGCGCCAGCAGCTTCGGAGGGAGTTCCTCTGGAAACACCATATATTTT
CASSFGGSSSGNTIYF
>NA|TRBJ1-5|NA|TRBV19
TGTGCCAGTAGTATCATCGGGCAGGGAATCCAGCCCCAGCATTTT
CASSIIGQGIQPQHF
>NA|TRBJ1-2|NA|TRBV1
TGCACCAGCAGCCAAGATAAAAGTACAGGGGAAGTAGGTAACTATGGCTACACCTTC
CTSSQDKSTGEVGNYGYTF
>NA|TRBJ1-1|NA|TRBV5-6
TGTGCCAGCAGCTTGCGACAGGCACGGAACACTGAAGCTTTCTTT
CASSLRQARNTEAFF
>NA|TRBJ2-1|NA|TRBV9
TGTGCCAGCAGCGTAGGGACAGAGCCAAACAATGAGCAGTTCTTC
CASSVGTEPNNEQFF
>NA|TRBJ1-6|NA|TRBV18
TGTGCCAGCTCACCAGGGGTCGGGGGGACTAATTCACCCCTCCACTTT
CASSPGVGGTNSPLHF
>NA|TRBJ2-3|NA|TRBV7-3
TGTGCCAGCAGCTTAAAAATCCCAGGGAGCACAGATACGCAGTATTTT
CASSLKIPGSTDTQYF
>NA|TRBJ2-3|NA|TRBV5-1
TGCGCCAGCAGCCCCCCCGGAGCAGGCACAGATACGCAGTATTTT
CASSPPGAGTDTQYF
>NA|TRBJ1-1|NA|TRBV7-7
TGTGCCAGCAGCGAAAGCCTGGGCACTGAAGCTTTCTTT
CASSESLGTEAFF
>NA|TRBJ2-5|TRBD2|TRBV7-9
TGTGCCAGCAGCTTAGGACTAGCGGGGGGGCAAGAGACCCAGTACTTC
CASSLGLAGGQETQYF
>NA|TRBJ1-6|NA|TRBV19
TGTGCCAGTAGTGATCGGAGTGGGGCTAATTCACCCCTCCACTTT
CASSDRSGANSPLHF
>NA|TRBJ2-7|NA|TRBV20-1
TGCAGTGCTAGTTACGGAATCTACGAGCAGTACTTC
CSASYGIYEQYF
>NA|TRBJ1-5|NA|TRBV2
TGTGCCAGCAGTGAAATTACGGTCTATAGCAATCAGCCCCAGCATTTT
CASSEITVYSNQPQHF
>NA|TRBJ2-3|TRBD2|TRBV9
TGTGCCAGCAGCCCAGGACTAGCGGGGGCCACAGATACGCAGTATTTT
CASSPGLAGATDTQYF
>NA|TRBJ2-3|NA|TRBV28
TGTGCCAGCGGGGGCAGTGGCAGGTCCAGTTATACGCAGTATTTT
CASGGSGRSSYTQYF
>few|TRBJ1-2|TRBD1|TRBV13
TGTGCCAGCAGCGTCCGAGCCATCGACAGGGGGCAAAGGTTGGGCTACACCTTC
CASSVRAIDRGQRLGYTF
>once|TRBJ2-7|NA|TRBV4-3
TGCGCCAGCAGCCTAAATCTGGCGGGGGAGCAGTACTTC
CASSLNLAGEQYF
>NA|TRBJ2-3|NA|TRBV6-2/TRBV6-3
TGTGCCAGCCGCCGGGACTCCTCGGCTGATACGCAGTATTTT
CASRRDSSADTQYF
>few|TRBJ1-1|TRBD1|TRBV14
TGTGCCAGCAGCCAAGAGGCGTGGACAGGGGGAACTGAAGCTTTCTTT
CASSQEAWTGGTEAFF
>NA|TRBJ1-5|NA|TRBV10-2
TGCGCCAGCAGTGGGGACATAAATCAGCCCCAGCATTTT
CASSGDINQPQHF
>NA|TRBJ2-7|TRBD1|TRBV18
TGTGCCAGCTCACCCCAGGGACAGGGTGGCCACGAGCAGTACTTC
CASSPQGQGGHEQYF
>NA|TRBJ1-1|NA|TRBV24-1
TGTGCCACCAGTGATTCCGACATCTTCAAGGAGGACACTGAAGCTTTCTTT
CATSDSDIFKEDTEAFF
>NA|TRBJ2-6|NA|TRBV2
TGTGCCGTTTATGGCACTAGCTCTGGGGCCAACGTCCTGACTTTC
CAVYGTSSGANVLTF
>NA|TRBJ1-1|NA|TRBV5-8
TGTGCCAGCAGCTTGGCTTGGGAGGGGGAGGAAGCTTTCTTT
CASSLAWEGEEAFF
>NA|TRBJ2-7|NA|TRBV5-1
TGCGCCAGCGGGGTGGGTATTGACAGGAAGGGTTCCTACGAGCAGTACTTC
CASGVGIDRKGSYEQYF
>NA|TRBJ2-7|NA|TRBV6-5
TGTGCCAGCAGTTATAGGGGGGGGAGCTCCTACGAGCAGTACTTC
CASSYRGGSSYEQYF
>NA|TRBJ1-5|TRBD1|TRBV3-1/TRBV3-2
TGTGCCAGCAGCCAGCGACAGGGGGGTCAGCCCCAGCATTTT
CASSQRQGGQPQHF
>NA|TRBJ1-4|NA|TRBV7-2
TGTGCCAGCAGCTTAGCGCTGACGGCTAATGAAAAACTGTTTTTT
CASSLALTANEKLFF
>NA|TRBJ2-1|NA|TRBV27
TGTGCCAGCAGTTTAGGAGGGCTGATATACAATGAGCAGTTCTTC
CASSLGGLIYNEQFF
>NA|TRBJ1-1|NA|TRBV10-3
TGTGCCATCAGTGAGGGAAACAGGGTTGGGAACACTGAAGCTTTCTTT
CAISEGNRVGNTEAFF
>NA|TRBJ2-7|NA|TRBV12-5
TGTGCTAGTGCCAAGGGTCCGAACTACGAGCAGTACTTC
CASAKGPNYEQYF
>NA|TRBJ1-3|NA|TRBV7-2
TGTGCCAGCAGCTTCGGGAACACCATATATTTT
CASSFGNTIYF
>once|TRBJ2-2|NA|TRBV19
TGTGCCAGTAGTTGGTCGGAGAACACCGGGGAGCTGTTTTTT
CASSWSENTGELFF
>many|TRBJ1-1|TRBD1|TRBV30
TGTGCCTGGAGTGGTAGGGCAGGGGGGGGTTACACTGAAGCTTTCTTT
CAWSGRAGGGYTEAFF
>NA|TRBJ2-2|TRBD1|TRBV6-5
TGTGCCAGCAGTTTGCGGACAGGGTCCTCCGGGGAGCTGTTTTTT
CASSLRTGSSGELFF
>NA|TRBJ2-5|NA|TRBV2
TGTGCCAGCAAGGGTAGGGAGACTCGAGCCCGGGAGACCCAGTACTTC
CASKGRETRARETQYF
>NA|TRBJ1-1|NA|TRBV7-7
TGTGCCAGCAGCCCCCAGCCGGGGGCTGAAGCTTTCTTT
CASSPQPGAEAFF